The present TCR beta chain was sequenced within a study of Graves' ophthalmopathy and Graves' hyperthyroidism. Study details: Before any treatment, peripheral blood was taken at the initial diagnosis.

Amplification of TCR beta CDR3 regions used RNA transcripts. The workflow started with a first-round RT-PCR run with HTBI primers and then moved on to a second-round multiplex PCR. Via MiXCR, TCRdb re-called the multiplex PCR reads, giving one row per CDR3 protein. The table includes 350,000 to 450,000 distinct CDR3 sequences, around 20% detected once. Having ophthalmopathy, the donors showed moderate-to-severe activity, CAS ≥3 and NOSPECS ≥4, with disease lasting under 3 months. Clinical symptoms, serum thyroxine, TRAb, thyroid ultrasound and orbital computed tomography were relied on for diagnosis. The PBMC fraction was derived from 9.5 to 10 ml of fresh peripheral blood. In its sample, this clonotype was seen many times. This clonotype originated in a woman aged 18-30 years with Graves' ophthalmopathy. The specimen sequenced was peripheral blood.

The CDR3 loop reads CASSLAENTEAFF. DNA for the CDR3: TGTGCCAGCAGCTTGGCTGAGAACACTGAAGCTTTCTTT. The V gene is TRBV7-6, the J gene TRBJ1-1; D is undetermined. The CDR3 spans 13 residues. CDR1 is SGHVS and CDR2 is FNYEAQ in the germline V gene. V lost 3 bases and J 1 base, leaving 6 bases between the germline ends.